This T cell receptor (beta chain) was identified in a study of beta chain features in type 1 diabetes. Study-level results: Shorter TCRB CDR3s, moderately but significantly so, marked every one of the four CD4+ subsets in Type 1 diabetes patients. TCRB repertoires of naive, central memory and Treg cells appeared more similar among patients than among healthy donors.

V lost 1 base and J 8 bases, leaving 16 bases between the germline ends. The CDR3 loop spans 15 amino acids. The germline gives CDR1 SGDLS, CDR2 YYNGEE. Each population that was sorted was more than 98% pure. Expressed TCRB transcripts got sequenced, as all isolated RNA was reverse transcribed. Only in-frame clones appear in the TCRdb table, and some are missing; sequencing was by immunoSEQ multiplex PCR. Of around 500,000 clones in the sample, roughly 11% were seen once. As concerns this clone: Antigen: not known.

Sequenced input: naive CD4+ T cells from blood. The chain joins TRBV9 to TRBJ2-1; no definite D call. This clonotype originated in a woman aged 18 to 35 in good health. CDR3 sequence reads: CASSVSPGLGDEQFF. The CDR3 nucleotides are TGTGCCAGCAGCGTATCCCCGGGTCTTGGCGATGAGCAGTTCTTC.